The 9 T cell receptor beta chains listed next were all sequenced from one sample in a study of T cell responses to AZD1222 COVID-19 vaccine. Assay used: immunoSEQ multiplex PCR; TCRdb lists only in-frame clones, some missing. The profile covers 95,000 to 150,000 clones, with 88% appearing a single time and 3.5% to 4.5% taken by the ten largest. The sequenced sample was peripheral blood, obtained on day 0 of AZD1222 vaccination. These receptors came from an adult in good health.

This chain links TRBV5-1 with TRBJ2-3; D ambiguous. Trimming pared 0 bases from V and 6 bases from J, leaving 11 bases between. CDR3 length: 14 amino acids. Germline assignment: CDR1 SGHRS and CDR2 YFSETQ. Here the CDR3 reads CASSLAELMDTQYF. In DNA form, the CDR3 reads TGCGCCAGCAGCTTGGCCGAATTAATGGATACGCAGTATTTT.

Only one count was recorded for this clone. The rearrangement uses TRBV29-1 and TRBJ1-1, with a weak D call TRBD1 (6 bases). Trimming shortened V by 8 bases and J by 4 bases, and 17 bases separated the two germline ends. Germline V gene sequence: CDR1 SQVTM, CDR2 ANQGSEA. CDR3 size: 13 residues. The CDR3 DNA sequence: TGCAGCCTCACGGCGGGGGGCAGCACTGAAGCTTTCTTT. It encodes CSLTAGGSTEAFF.

The gene calls are TRBV6-4 and TRBJ2-3, with D maybe TRBD1 (6 bases). The germline gives CDR1 MRHNA, CDR2 SNTAGT. The CDR3 spans 14 residues. V was trimmed by 5 bases and J by 4 bases, leaving 13 bases between them. The CDR3 DNA reads TGTGCCAGCAGTTTGGACAGAGCGGCAGATACGCAGTATTTT. This translates into CASSLDRAADTQYF.

J is TRBJ2-7 and V is TRBV28; no reliable D call. V lost 6 bases and J lost 6, with 12 bases in between. The V gene's germline CDR1 is MDHEN and CDR2 SYDVKM. The CDR3 spans 12 residues. This CDR3 is CASSPSVGEQYF. DNA for the CDR3: TGTGCCAGCAGCCCTTCCGTCGGCGAGCAGTACTTC. Full variable domain (rest looked up from reference TRBV28 and TRBJ2-7): DVKVTQSSRYLVKRTGEKVFLECVQDMDHENMFWYRQDPGLGLRLIYFSYDVKMKEKGDIPEGYSVSREKKERFSLILESASTNQTSMYLCASSPSVGEQYFGPGTRLTVT.

The chain recombines TRBV2 with TRBJ2-5; 14 bases are a match to TRBD2. Germline V gene sequence: CDR1 SNHLY, CDR2 FYNNEI. CDR3 length: 14 amino acids. Losses at the gene ends were 5 bases for V and 5 bases for J; bases not matched to a gene: 1. CDR3 loop: CASSRTSGGETQYF. CDR3 DNA: TGTGCCAGCAGTCGGACTAGCGGGGGGGAGACCCAGTACTTC.

The chain couples TRBV27 to TRBJ2-1, with TRBD2 matching over 11 bases. The CDR3 spans 17 residues. V shed 4 bases, J shed 7 bases, and the junction held 12 bases outside the gene matches. Germline CDR1 and CDR2: MNHEY and SMNVEV (reference sequence). CDR3 nucleotides: TGTGCCAGCAGTTCCCCCTTGACTAGCGGGGTTAGGAATGAGCAGTTCTTC. Its translation: CASSSPLTSGVRNEQFF.

This clone appeared a few times. The gene calls are TRBV5-1 and TRBJ1-1; D gene uncertain. The CDR3 length is 14 residues. Trimming took 2 bases from V and 1 from J, leaving 9 bases between them. Looked up from germline, CDR1 is SGHRS and CDR2 is YFSETQ. CDR3 DNA: TGCGCCAGCAGCTTTGGTCCAGGGAACACTGAAGCTTTCTTT. This sequence encodes CASSFGPGNTEAFF.

This clone was detected only a few times. This chain connects TRBV6-2 or TRBV6-3 to TRBJ1-5, with a weak D call TRBD1 (6 bases). Germline V gene sequence: CDR1 MNHEY, CDR2 SVGEGT. Trimming pared 5 bases from V and 5 bases from J, leaving 16 bases between. The length of the CDR3 is 15 residues. The CDR3 region has the DNA TGTGCCAGCAGTCACCTCCCGGACAGAGATCAGCCCCAGCATTTT. Residues: CASSHLPDRDQPQHF.

The rearrangement links TRBV14 to TRBJ2-7; no clear D gene. V lost 4 bases and J 3 bases, leaving 10 bases between the germline ends. CDR1 is SGHDN, CDR2 FVKESK, per germline. The length of the CDR3 is 13 residues. CDR3 in DNA: TGTGCCAGCAGCCCCCGTAGCAGCTACGAGCAGTACTTC. Its protein is CASSPRSSYEQYF.